This T cell receptor beta chain stems from a study of T cells after yellow fever vaccination. Across the study: SMART-Seq v4 Ultra Low Input handled preparation of low-cell-number fractions. Study results and limitations: Post-booster repertoires again held most primary-vaccination clones (roughly 96% CD4, 88% CD8).

Note on this clonotype: No antigen is known for it.

From germline, CDR1 is SQVTM and CDR2 ANQGSEA. Trimming took off 4 bases at V and 7 bases at J, with 16 bases between the two ends. The CDR3 consists of 13 residues. TCRdb reprocessed the 5' RACE reads via MiXCR and lists one record per CDR3 protein. The data hold just under 600,000 distinct CDR3 sequences, with approximately 13% observed a single time. The sample was PBMCs, taken on the day of the yellow fever booster vaccination. The origin of this receptor is a man aged 25-45 years who received the YFV17D yellow fever vaccine. The rearrangement links TRBV29-1 to TRBJ1-2; a possible D gene is TRBD1 (5 bases). The CDR3 coding sequence is TGCAGCGTTGGGTGGGGCCAGCGTCGTGGCTACACCTTC. Translated: CSVGWGQRRGYTF.